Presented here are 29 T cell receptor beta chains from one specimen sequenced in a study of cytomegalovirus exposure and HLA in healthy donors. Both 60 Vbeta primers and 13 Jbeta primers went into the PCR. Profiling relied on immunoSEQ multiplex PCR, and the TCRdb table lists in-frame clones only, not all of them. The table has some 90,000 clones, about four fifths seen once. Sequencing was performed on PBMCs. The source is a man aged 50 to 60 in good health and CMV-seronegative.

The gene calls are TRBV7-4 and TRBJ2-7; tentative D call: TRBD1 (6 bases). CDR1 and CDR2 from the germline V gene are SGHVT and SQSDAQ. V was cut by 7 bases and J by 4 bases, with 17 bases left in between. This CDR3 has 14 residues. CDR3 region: CASNGPQGGYEQYF. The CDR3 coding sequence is TGTGCCAGCAACGGGCCACAGGGCGGGTACGAGCAGTACTTC.

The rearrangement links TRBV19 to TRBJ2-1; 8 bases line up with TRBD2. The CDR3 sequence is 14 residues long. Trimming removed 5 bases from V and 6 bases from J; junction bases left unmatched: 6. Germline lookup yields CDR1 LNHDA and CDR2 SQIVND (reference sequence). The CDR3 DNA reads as TGTGCCAGTAGTTCCGGGACTAGTATCAATGAGCAGTTCTTC. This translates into CASSSGTSINEQFF.

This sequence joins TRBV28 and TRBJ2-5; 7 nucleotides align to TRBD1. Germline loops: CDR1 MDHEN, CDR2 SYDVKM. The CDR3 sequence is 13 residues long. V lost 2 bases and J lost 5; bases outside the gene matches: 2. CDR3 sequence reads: CASSLTGAETQYF. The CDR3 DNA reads TGTGCCAGCAGTTTAACAGGGGCGGAGACCCAGTACTTC. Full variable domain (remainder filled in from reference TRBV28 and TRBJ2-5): DVKVTQSSRYLVKRTGEKVFLECVQDMDHENMFWYRQDPGLGLRLIYFSYDVKMKEKGDIPEGYSVSREKKERFSLILESASTNQTSMYLCASSLTGAETQYFGPGTRLLVL.

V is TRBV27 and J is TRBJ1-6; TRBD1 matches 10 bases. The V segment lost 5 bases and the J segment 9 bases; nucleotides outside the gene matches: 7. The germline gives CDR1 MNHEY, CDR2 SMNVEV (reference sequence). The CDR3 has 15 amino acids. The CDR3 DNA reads TGTGCCAGCAGTCCCGGGACAGGGGCGAGTTCACCCCTCCACTTT. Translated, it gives CASSPGTGASSPLHF.

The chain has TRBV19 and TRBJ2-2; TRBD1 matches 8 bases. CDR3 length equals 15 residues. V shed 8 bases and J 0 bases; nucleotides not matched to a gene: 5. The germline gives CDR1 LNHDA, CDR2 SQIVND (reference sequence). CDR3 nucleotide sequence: TGTGCCAGTTGGGACAGGACCGCGAACACCGGGGAGCTGTTTTTT. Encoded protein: CASWDRTANTGELFF. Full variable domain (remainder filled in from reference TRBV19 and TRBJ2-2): DGGITQSPKYLFRKEGQNVTLSCEQNLNHDAMYWYRQDPGQGLRLIYYSQIVNDFQKGDIAEGYSVSREKKESFPLTVTSAQKNPTAFYLCASWDRTANTGELFFGEGSRLTVL.

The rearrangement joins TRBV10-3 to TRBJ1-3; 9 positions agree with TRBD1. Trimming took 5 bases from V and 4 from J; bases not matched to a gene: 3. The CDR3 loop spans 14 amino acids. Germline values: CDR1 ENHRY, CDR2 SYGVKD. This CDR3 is CAISPGQGGNTIYF. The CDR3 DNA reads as TGTGCCATCAGTCCGGGACAGGGAGGAAACACCATATATTTT.

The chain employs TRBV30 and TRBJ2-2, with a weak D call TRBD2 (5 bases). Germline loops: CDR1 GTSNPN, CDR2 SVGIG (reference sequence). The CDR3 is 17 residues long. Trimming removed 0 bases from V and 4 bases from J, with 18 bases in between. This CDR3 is CAWSVLGGRASTGELFF. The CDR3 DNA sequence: TGTGCCTGGAGTGTATTAGGTGGGAGAGCGAGCACCGGGGAGCTGTTTTTT.

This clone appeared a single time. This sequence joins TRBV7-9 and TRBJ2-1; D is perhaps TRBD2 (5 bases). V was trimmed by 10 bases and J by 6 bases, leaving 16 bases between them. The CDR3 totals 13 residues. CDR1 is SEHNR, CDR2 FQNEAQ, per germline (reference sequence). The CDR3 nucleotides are TGTGCCATCCCCCCTGAGGGCAGCAATGAGCAGTTCTTC. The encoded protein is CAIPPEGSNEQFF. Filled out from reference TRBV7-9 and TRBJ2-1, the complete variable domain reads DTGVSQNPRHKITKRGQNVTFRCDPISEHNRLYWYRQTLGQGPEFLTYFQNEAQLEKSRLLSDRFSAERPKGSFSTLEIQRTEQGDSAMYLCAIPPEGSNEQFFGPGTRLTVL.

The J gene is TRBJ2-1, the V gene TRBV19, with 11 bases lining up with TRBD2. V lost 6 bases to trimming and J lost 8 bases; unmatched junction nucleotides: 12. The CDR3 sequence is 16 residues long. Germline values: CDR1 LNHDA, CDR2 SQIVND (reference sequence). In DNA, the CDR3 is TGTGCCAGTAGCCTTAGCGGGAGGGGGGAGAGGGATGAGCAGTTCTTC. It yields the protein CASSLSGRGERDEQFF.

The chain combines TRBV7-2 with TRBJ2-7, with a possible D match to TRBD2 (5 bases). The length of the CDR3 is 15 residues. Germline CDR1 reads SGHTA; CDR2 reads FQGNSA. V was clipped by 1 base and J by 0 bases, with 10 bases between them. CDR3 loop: CASSLVERPSYEQYF. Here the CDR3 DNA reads TGTGCCAGCAGCTTAGTGGAGCGGCCCTCCTACGAGCAGTACTTC. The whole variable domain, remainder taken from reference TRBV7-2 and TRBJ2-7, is GAGVSQSPSNKVTEKGKDVELRCDPISGHTALYWYRQSLGQGLEFLIYFQGNSAPDKSGLPSDRFSAERTGGSVSTLTIQRTQQEDSAVYLCASSLVERPSYEQYFGPGTRLTVT.

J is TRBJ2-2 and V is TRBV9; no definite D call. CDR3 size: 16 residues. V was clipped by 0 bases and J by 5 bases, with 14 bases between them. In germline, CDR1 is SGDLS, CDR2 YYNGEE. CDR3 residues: CASSVERAGVTGELFF. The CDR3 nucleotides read TGTGCCAGCAGCGTAGAAAGAGCAGGTGTAACCGGGGAGCTGTTTTTT.

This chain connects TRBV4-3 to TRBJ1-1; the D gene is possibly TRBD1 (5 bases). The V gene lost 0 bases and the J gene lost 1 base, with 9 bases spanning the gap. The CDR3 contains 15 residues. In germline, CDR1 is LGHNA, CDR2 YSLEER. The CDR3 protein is CASSQERGTNTEAFF. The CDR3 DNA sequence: TGCGCCAGCAGCCAAGAACGGGGGACGAACACTGAAGCTTTCTTT.

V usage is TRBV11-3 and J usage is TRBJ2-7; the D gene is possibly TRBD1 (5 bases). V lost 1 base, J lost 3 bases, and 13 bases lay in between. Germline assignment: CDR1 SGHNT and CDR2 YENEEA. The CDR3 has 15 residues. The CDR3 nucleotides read TGTGCCAGCAGCTTAGGGGGCGAGTGGGGCTACGAGCAGTACTTC. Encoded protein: CASSLGGEWGYEQYF.

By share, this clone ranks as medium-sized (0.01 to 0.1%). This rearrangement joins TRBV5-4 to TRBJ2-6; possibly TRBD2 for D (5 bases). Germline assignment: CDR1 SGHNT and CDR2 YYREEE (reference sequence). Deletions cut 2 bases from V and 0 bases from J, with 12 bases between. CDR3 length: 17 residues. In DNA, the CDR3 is TGTGCCAGCAGCTTTCCTAGCCTGAACTCTGGGGCCAACGTCCTGACTTTC. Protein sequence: CASSFPSLNSGANVLTF.

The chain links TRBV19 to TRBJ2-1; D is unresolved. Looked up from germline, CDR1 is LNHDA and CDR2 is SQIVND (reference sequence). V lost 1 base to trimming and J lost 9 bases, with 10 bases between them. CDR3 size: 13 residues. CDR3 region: CASSIGTDGEQFF. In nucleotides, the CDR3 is TGTGCCAGTAGTATAGGCACAGACGGTGAGCAGTTCTTC.

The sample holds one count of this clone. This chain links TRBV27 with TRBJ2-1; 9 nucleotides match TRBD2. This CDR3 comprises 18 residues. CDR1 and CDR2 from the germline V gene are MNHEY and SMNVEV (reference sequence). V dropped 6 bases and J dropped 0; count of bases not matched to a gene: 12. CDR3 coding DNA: TGTGCCAGCAGCGAACTAGCGGGCCCCCTTAGCTCCTACAATGAGCAGTTCTTC. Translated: CASSELAGPLSSYNEQFF.

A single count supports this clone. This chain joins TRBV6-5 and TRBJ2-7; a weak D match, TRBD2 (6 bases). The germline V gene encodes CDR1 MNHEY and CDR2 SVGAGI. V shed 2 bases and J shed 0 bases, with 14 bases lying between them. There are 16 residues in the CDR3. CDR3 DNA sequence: TGTGCCAGCAGTTACGCCTTTCGGGGGTCCTCCTACGAGCAGTACTTC. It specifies CASSYAFRGSSYEQYF.

The CDR3 region is CASSLFLAGEADTQYF. CDR3 coding DNA: TGTGCCAGCAGCTTGTTTTTAGCGGGAGAGGCAGATACGCAGTATTTT. The chain uses TRBV5-5 and TRBJ2-3; 9 positions agree with TRBD2. The CDR3 spans 16 residues. Trimming removed 1 base from V and 4 bases from J; junction bases left unmatched: 7. Germline V lookup: CDR1 SGHKS, CDR2 YYEKEE (reference sequence). The full variable domain, with the rest looked up from reference TRBV5-5 and TRBJ2-3, is DAGVTQSPTHLIKTRGQQVTLRCSPISGHKSVSWYQQVLGQGPQFIFQYYEKEERGRGNFPDRFSARQFPNYSSELNVNALLLGDSALYLCASSLFLAGEADTQYFGPGTRLTVL.

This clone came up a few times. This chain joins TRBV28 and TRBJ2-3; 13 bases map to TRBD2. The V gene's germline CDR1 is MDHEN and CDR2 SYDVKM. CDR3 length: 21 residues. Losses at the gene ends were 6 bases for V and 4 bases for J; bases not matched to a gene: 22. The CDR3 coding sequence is TGTGCCAGCAGCCTTATTACGGCACTAGCGGGAGGGCCTAGCGTCCCAGATACGCAGTATTTT. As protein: CASSLITALAGGPSVPDTQYF. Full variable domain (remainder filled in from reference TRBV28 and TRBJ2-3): DVKVTQSSRYLVKRTGEKVFLECVQDMDHENMFWYRQDPGLGLRLIYFSYDVKMKEKGDIPEGYSVSREKKERFSLILESASTNQTSMYLCASSLITALAGGPSVPDTQYFGPGTRLTVL.

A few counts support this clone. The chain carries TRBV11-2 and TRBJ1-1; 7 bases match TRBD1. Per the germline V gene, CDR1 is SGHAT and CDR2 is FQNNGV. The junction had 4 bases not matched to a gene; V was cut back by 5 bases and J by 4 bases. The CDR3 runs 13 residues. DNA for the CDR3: TGTGCCAGCAGCCAGGGGGTTGGCACTGAAGCTTTCTTT. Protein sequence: CASSQGVGTEAFF.

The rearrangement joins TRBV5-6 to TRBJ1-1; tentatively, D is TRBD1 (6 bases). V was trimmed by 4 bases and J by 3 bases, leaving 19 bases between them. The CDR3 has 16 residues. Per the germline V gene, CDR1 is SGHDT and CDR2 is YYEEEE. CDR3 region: CASSHLLAQGYTEAFF. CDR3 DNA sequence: TGTGCCAGCAGCCACCTTTTAGCACAGGGATACACTGAAGCTTTCTTT.

The CDR3 protein is CASSAYRGGVPGELFF. Here the CDR3 DNA reads TGTGCCAGCAGCGCCTACAGGGGAGGAGTTCCCGGGGAGCTGTTTTTT. This chain connects TRBV9 to TRBJ2-2; D is perhaps TRBD1 (7 bases). Trimming left V 3 bases short and J 6 bases short, with 18 bases between. This CDR3 region has 16 residues. Germline V CDR1 and CDR2: SGDLS, YYNGEE.

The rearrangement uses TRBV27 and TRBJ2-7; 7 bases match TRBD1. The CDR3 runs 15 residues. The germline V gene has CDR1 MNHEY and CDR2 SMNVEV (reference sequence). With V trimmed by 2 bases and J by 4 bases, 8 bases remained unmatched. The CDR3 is CASSLPMTGIYEQYF. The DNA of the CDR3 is TGTGCCAGCAGTTTACCAATGACAGGGATATACGAGCAGTACTTC.

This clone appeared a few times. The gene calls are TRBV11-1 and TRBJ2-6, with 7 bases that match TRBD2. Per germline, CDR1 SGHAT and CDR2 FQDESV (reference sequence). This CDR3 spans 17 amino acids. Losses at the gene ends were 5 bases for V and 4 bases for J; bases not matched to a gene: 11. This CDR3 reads CASSLREGASGANVLTF. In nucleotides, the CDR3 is TGTGCCAGCAGCCTCAGGGAGGGTGCCTCCGGGGCCAACGTCCTGACTTTC. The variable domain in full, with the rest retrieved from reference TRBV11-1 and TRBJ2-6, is EAEVAQSPRYKITEKSQAVAFWCDPISGHATLYWYRQILGQGPELLVQFQDESVVDDSQLPKDRFSAERLKGVDSTLKIQPAELGDSAMYLCASSLREGASGANVLTFGAGSRLTVL.

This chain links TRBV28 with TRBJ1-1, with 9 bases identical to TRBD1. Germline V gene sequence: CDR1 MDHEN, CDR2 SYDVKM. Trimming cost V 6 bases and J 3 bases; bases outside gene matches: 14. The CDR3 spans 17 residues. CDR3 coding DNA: TGTGCCAGCAGCCCGACAGGGGGGATTGAAGTATACACTGAAGCTTTCTTT. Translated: CASSPTGGIEVYTEAFF. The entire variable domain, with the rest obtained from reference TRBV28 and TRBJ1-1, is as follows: DVKVTQSSRYLVKRTGEKVFLECVQDMDHENMFWYRQDPGLGLRLIYFSYDVKMKEKGDIPEGYSVSREKKERFSLILESASTNQTSMYLCASSPTGGIEVYTEAFFGQGTRLTVV.

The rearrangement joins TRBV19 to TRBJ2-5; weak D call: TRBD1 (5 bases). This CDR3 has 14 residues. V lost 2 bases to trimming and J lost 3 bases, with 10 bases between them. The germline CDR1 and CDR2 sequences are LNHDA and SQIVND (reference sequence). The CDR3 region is CASSIRGAEETQYF. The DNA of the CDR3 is TGTGCCAGTAGTATAAGGGGCGCGGAAGAGACCCAGTACTTC.

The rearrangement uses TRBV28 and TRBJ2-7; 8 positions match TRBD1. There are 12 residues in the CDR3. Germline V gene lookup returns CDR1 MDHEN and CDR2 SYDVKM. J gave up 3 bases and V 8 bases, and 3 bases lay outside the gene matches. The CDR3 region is CASGTGSYEQYF. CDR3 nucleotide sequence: TGTGCCAGCGGGACAGGTAGCTACGAGCAGTACTTC. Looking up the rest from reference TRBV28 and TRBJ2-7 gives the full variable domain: DVKVTQSSRYLVKRTGEKVFLECVQDMDHENMFWYRQDPGLGLRLIYFSYDVKMKEKGDIPEGYSVSREKKERFSLILESASTNQTSMYLCASGTGSYEQYFGPGTRLTVT.

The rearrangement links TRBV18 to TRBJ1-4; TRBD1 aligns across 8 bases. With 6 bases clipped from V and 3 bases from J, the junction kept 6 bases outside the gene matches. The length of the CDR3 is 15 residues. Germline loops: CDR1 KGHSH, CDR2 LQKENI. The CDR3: CASSQQQGANEKLFF. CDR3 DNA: TGTGCCAGCTCCCAACAACAGGGGGCTAATGAAAAACTGTTTTTT.

The CDR3 DNA reads TGCGCCAGCAGCCCGGTGGCTAGCGGCTTCGCCGGGGAGCTGTTTTTT. Translation: CASSPVASGFAGELFF. V and J are TRBV5-1 and TRBJ2-2; 7 bases agree with TRBD2. The junction had 12 bases not matched to a gene; V was cut back by 4 bases and J by 6 bases. CDR3 length: 16 residues. Germline CDR1 SGHRS, CDR2 YFSETQ.